This T cell receptor (beta chain) was recorded in a study of blood T cell repertoires in COVID-19. Turning to the study itself: Spain, Italy and the United States supplied samples that represented acute and convalescent COVID-19.

As processed by the authors: Amplified reference gene primers provided the basis for estimating nucleated cell counts. Profiling relied on immunoSEQ multiplex PCR, and the TCRdb table lists in-frame clones only, not all of them. The DNA gave D and trimming, while V, J and clone size come from that table. This table holds about 98,000 clones, around nine tenths found once. The germline CDR1 and CDR2 sequences are SGHTA and FQGTGA. Trimming removed 6 bases from V and 5 bases from J; junction bases left unmatched: 8. The CDR3 has 14 amino acids. The chain is built from TRBV7-3 and TRBJ1-2; 8 positions match TRBD1. This clonotype was obtained from a man between 70 and 80 years old with acute or convalescent COVID-19. The source material was peripheral blood. The CDR3 DNA reads TGTGCCAGCAGTCCAACAGGGGGGGCATATGGCTACACCTTC. Residues: CASSPTGGAYGYTF.